Given below is one TCR beta chain in context. The sample originates from a study of shared clonotypes between healthy human individuals. Trimming shortened V by 4 bases and J by 7 bases, and 17 bases separated the two germline ends. Germline V gene data show CDR1 as SGHTA and CDR2 as FQGNSA. The CDR3 runs 14 residues. Method: immunoSEQ multiplex PCR; TCRdb's copy keeps in-frame clones and lacks some. The sample carries 2 million to 3 million clones, approximately 93% recorded once. The rearrangement links TRBV7-2 to TRBJ2-7, with a weak D call TRBD1 (6 bases). The sequencing input was naive CD4+ T cells from PBMCs. Subset in this sample: CD45RA+ positively selected. The TCR was taken from a man younger than 30 in good health. Some clones in this sample may be carry-over from other donors' samples. Here the CDR3 DNA reads TGTGCCAGCAGCTCCCCAGGGGCAACCAGGGAGCAGTACTTC. It specifies CASSSPGATREQYF.